This T cell receptor beta chain was found in a study of shared clonotypes between healthy human individuals. From germline, CDR1 is MNHEY and CDR2 SVGAGI. Trimming cost V 3 bases and J 5 bases; bases outside gene matches: 0. The CDR3 consists of 13 residues. How the authors handled the data: ImmunoSEQ junction-only sequences lacked quality scores, so their filtering differed. Clones were sequenced by immunoSEQ multiplex PCR, and TCRdb holds only the in-frame ones, with some missing. The DNA gave D and trimming, while V, J and clone size come from that table. The data show roughly 2.2 million clones, about nine tenths seen once. As regards this clone: Other DNA variants within this sample encode the same CDR3.

Adults of Caucasian background living in Nashville, Tennessee made up all donors. Sequencing was carried out using naive CD4+ T cells from PBMCs. Subset meaning: CD45RA+ positively selected. This receptor was taken from a man aged 18 to 30 in good health. Some clones in this sample may be carry-over from other donors' samples. V and J are TRBV6-5 and TRBJ2-5; TRBD2 matches 10 bases. The CDR3 sequence: CASSYSGRETQYF. CDR3 sequence (DNA): TGTGCCAGCAGTTATAGCGGGAGGGAGACCCAGTACTTC.